The clone carrying this TCR beta chain was picked up a small number of times. The target antigen is unknown. These data come from a study of T cells in Graves' hyperthyroidism and ophthalmopathy. Regarding the study as a whole: By a 13 V-J model, ophthalmopathy was set apart from stable hyperthyroidism.

The V gene's germline CDR1 is MNHNS and CDR2 SASEGT. CDR3 length: 16 residues. J lost 5 bases, V lost 6 bases, and 11 bases had no gene match. Stable Graves' hyperthyroidism meant no ophthalmopathy progression within 18 months. Diagnoses were made from clinical symptoms, serum measures (thyroxine and TRAb), thyroid ultrasound and orbital computed tomography. PBMCs were derived from 10 ml fresh peripheral blood. RNA transcripts were the template for amplifying TCR beta CDR3 regions. First-round RT-PCR with HTBI primers amplified the TCR CDR3 region. TCRdb ran MiXCR on the multiplex PCR reads and lists one entry per CDR3 protein. The table shows about 200,000 distinct CDR3 sequences, with about a sixth occurring only once.

This receptor was obtained from a woman between 50 and 59 years old with Graves' hyperthyroidism. The rearrangement joins TRBV6-1 to TRBJ1-4, with TRBD1 matching over 8 bases. Sequenced sample: blood. In DNA, the CDR3 is TGTGCCAGCAGACAGGGAACCGGGACAGGCAATGAAAAACTGTTTTTT. Protein: CASRQGTGTGNEKLFF.